These 25 T cell receptor beta chains were sequenced from one sample in a study of a mutant IDH1 vaccine in newly diagnosed glioma. Data came from immunoSEQ multiplex PCR; TCRdb stores just in-frame clones and leaves some out. The sample has 60,000 or so clones, about nine tenths seen once; the top ten hold 1.5% to 2.5%. Time point denoted: week 11, during vaccination. Mutant IDH1 20-mer peptide, at 300 ug, made up each vaccine dose, with topical imiquimod. Antigen specificity for these receptors is unknown. The source was PBMCs, collected from a glioma patient whose treatment included an IDH1 peptide vaccine. These receptors all stem from a man between 40 and 49 years old with glioma.

The chain joins TRBV4-2 to TRBJ1-2, with TRBD1 identical over 8 bases. V gave up 4 bases and J gave up 3 bases; unmatched junction bases: 4. Germline lookup yields CDR1 LGHNA and CDR2 YNFKEQ. The CDR3 length is 14 residues. The CDR3 DNA reads as TGTGCCAGCAGCCGAGGACAGGGCGACTATGGCTACACCTTC. Translated, it gives CASSRGQGDYGYTF.

The rearrangement links TRBV11-2 to TRBJ2-1; D is undetermined. Trimming pared 6 bases from V and 5 bases from J, leaving 8 bases between. The CDR3 consists of 12 residues. From germline, CDR1 is SGHAT and CDR2 FQNNGV. CDR3 in amino acids: CASSRAHNEQFF. The DNA for the CDR3 is TGTGCCAGCAGTCGGGCCCACAATGAGCAGTTCTTC. Full variable domain (remainder filled in from reference TRBV11-2 and TRBJ2-1): EAGVAQSPRYKIIEKRQSVAFWCNPISGHATLYWYQQILGQGPKLLIQFQNNGVVDDSQLPKDRFSAERLKGVDSTLKIQPAKLEDSAVYLCASSRAHNEQFFGPGTRLTVL.

This clone was seen just once. The chain carries TRBV5-1 and TRBJ1-6; 7 positions match TRBD1. The CDR3 contains 16 residues. Trimming cost V 0 bases and J 10 bases; bases outside gene matches: 10. The germline CDR1 and CDR2 sequences are SGHRS and YFSETQ. The CDR3: CASSLALQGWGSPLHF. CDR3 nucleotides: TGCGCCAGCAGCTTGGCACTACAGGGGTGGGGATCACCCCTCCACTTT.

Here the CDR3 reads CASQPWSNQPQHF. The CDR3 region has the DNA TGTGCCAGCCAGCCATGGAGCAATCAGCCCCAGCATTTT. The V and J genes are TRBV2 and TRBJ1-5; D is unresolved. Trimming took 8 bases from V and 1 from J, leaving 9 bases between them. This CDR3 is 13 amino acids long. Germline V gene data show CDR1 as SNHLY and CDR2 as FYNNEI.

The rearrangement joins TRBV5-4 to TRBJ2-1, with D perhaps TRBD2 (6 bases). V shed 1 base and J shed 7 bases, with 9 bases lying between them. The germline V gene encodes CDR1 SGHNT and CDR2 YYREEE (reference sequence). This CDR3 contains 13 residues. CDR3 sequence reads: CASSLKAGNEQFF. DNA for the CDR3: TGTGCCAGCAGCTTGAAGGCGGGGAATGAGCAGTTCTTC.

This chain joins TRBV11-2 and TRBJ2-3; D call uncertain. This CDR3 comprises 14 residues. CDR1 SGHAT and CDR2 FQNNGV come from the germline V gene. Deletions cut 5 bases from V and 2 bases from J, with 11 bases between. The CDR3 DNA sequence: TGTGCCAGCAGCGAAGGGTGGGACACAGATACGCAGTATTTT. It encodes CASSEGWDTDTQYF.

This clone has just one count. The V call is TRBV30, the J call TRBJ1-3; the D gene is possibly TRBD1 (5 bases). V lost 2 bases, J lost 4 bases, and 15 bases lay in between. Per germline, CDR1 GTSNPN and CDR2 SVGIG (reference sequence). CDR3 length: 15 amino acids. CDR3: CAWSPRGTTGNTIYF. The CDR3 DNA reads TGTGCCTGGAGTCCCCGGGGCACAACGGGAAACACCATATATTTT.

The chain is built from TRBV7-9 and TRBJ1-3; 8 bases line up with TRBD1. The CDR3 consists of 15 residues. V was clipped by 5 bases and J by 2 bases; unmatched bases: 5. The germline V gene encodes CDR1 SEHNR and CDR2 FQNEAQ (reference sequence). CDR3 sequence reads: CASSLQGVTGNTIYF. The DNA of the CDR3 is TGTGCCAGCAGCCTACAGGGGGTAACTGGAAACACCATATATTTT.

By sample fraction, this clone is medium-sized. The chain links TRBV18 to TRBJ2-1; D uncertain. V lost 1 base, J lost 3 bases, and 13 bases lay in between. Germline V gene data show CDR1 as KGHSH and CDR2 as LQKENI. The CDR3 runs 16 residues. The CDR3 nucleotides are TGTGCCAGCTCACCACGGGCTGGACCCAACTACAATGAGCAGTTCTTC. Translating gives CASSPRAGPNYNEQFF.

The chain has TRBV4-3 and TRBJ2-3; no clear D. Per the germline V gene, CDR1 is LGHNA and CDR2 is YSLEER. Trimming removed 2 bases from V and 0 bases from J, with 6 bases in between. The CDR3 contains 14 residues. The CDR3 here is CASSQLQSTDTQYF. Written as DNA, the CDR3 is TGCGCCAGCAGCCAATTACAGAGCACAGATACGCAGTATTTT.

V and J are TRBV2 and TRBJ1-2, with TRBD1 matching 10 bases. The V gene's germline CDR1 is SNHLY and CDR2 FYNNEI. The CDR3 covers 13 residues. After removal of 6 bases from V and 6 bases from J, the junction contained 4 bases not matched to a gene. This CDR3 is CASRIGQGDGYTF. The CDR3 region has the DNA TGTGCCAGCAGAATTGGACAGGGGGATGGCTACACCTTC.

The chain carries TRBV30 and TRBJ1-1; D is undetermined. The germline V gene encodes CDR1 GTSNPN and CDR2 SVGIG (reference sequence). The V gene lost 2 bases and the J gene lost 9 bases, with 10 bases spanning the gap. The CDR3 spans 11 residues. CDR3 sequence (DNA): TGTGCCTGGAGTCGTCAACAGCAAGCTTTCTTT. Its protein product is CAWSRQQQAFF.

This clone was seen a single time. The rearrangement links TRBV7-8 to TRBJ1-1; D is uncertain. V lost 3 bases to trimming and J lost 1 base, with 3 bases between them. This CDR3 is 12 amino acids long. The germline CDR1 and CDR2 sequences are SGHVS and FQNEAQ. CDR3 coding DNA: TGTGCCAGCAGCTTCAAGAACACTGAAGCTTTCTTT. This gives the protein CASSFKNTEAFF. Looking up the rest from reference TRBV7-8 and TRBJ1-1 gives the full variable domain: GAGVSQSPRYKVAKRGQDVALRCDPISGHVSLFWYQQALGQGPEFLTYFQNEAQLDKSGLPSDRFFAERPEGSVSTLKIQRTQQEDSAVYLCASSFKNTEAFFGQGTRLTVV.

The chain employs TRBV9 and TRBJ2-5, with 8 bases fitting TRBD2. Germline V gives CDR1 SGDLS, CDR2 YYNGEE. The CDR3 length is 18 residues. The J segment lost 4 bases and the V segment lost 0 bases, leaving 14 bases of the junction unmatched. The CDR3 sequence: CASSVGLSAGGRRETQYF. The CDR3 nucleotides are TGTGCCAGCAGCGTAGGGTTGTCGGCGGGAGGAAGGCGAGAGACCCAGTACTTC.

The V call is TRBV6-5, the J call TRBJ1-2; maybe TRBD1 (6 bases). Germline CDR1 is MNHEY and CDR2 is SVGAGI. The length of the CDR3 is 15 residues. Trimming shortened V by 0 bases and J by 6 bases, and 14 bases separated the two germline ends. CDR3 DNA: TGTGCCAGCAGTTACTCTGGTGGAGGGGGTAATGGCTACACCTTC. This translates into CASSYSGGGGNGYTF.

This clone was detected only once. The CDR3 reads CSANRAEQYV. For the CDR3, the DNA is TGCAGTGCTAACAGGGCCGAGCAGTACGTC. V and J are TRBV20-1 and TRBJ2-7; D is perhaps TRBD1 (6 bases). Looked up from germline, CDR1 is DFQATT and CDR2 is SNEGSKA (reference sequence). Deletions cut 4 bases from V and 6 bases from J, with 7 bases between. The CDR3 contains 10 residues.

The chain couples TRBV6-5 to TRBJ1-1; D is possibly TRBD1 (5 bases). The germline V gene has CDR1 MNHEY and CDR2 SVGAGI. The CDR3 sequence is 11 residues long. V lost 8 bases and J lost 8, with 12 bases in between. Written as DNA, the CDR3 is TGTGCCAGCTTAAGGGGCACAGAAGCTTTCTTT. Residues: CASLRGTEAFF.

The chain has TRBV28 and TRBJ2-1; D might be TRBD2 (6 bases). The CDR3 spans 16 residues. Trimming left V 6 bases short and J 2 bases short, with 17 bases between. Germline V gene data show CDR1 as MDHEN and CDR2 as SYDVKM. Written as DNA, the CDR3 is TGTGCCAGCAGGGGGGGTCTAGCTTTCCCCTACAATGAGCAGTTCTTC. Translating it yields CASRGGLAFPYNEQFF.

The V and J genes are TRBV12-2 and TRBJ2-7. TRBV12-2 is a documented pseudogene. There are 15 residues in the CDR3. In nucleotides, the CDR3 is TGTGCAAGTCGCCCCGTCGAAGGGACCGCCTACGAGCAGTACGTC. Its protein is CASRPVEGTAYEQYV.

V usage is TRBV18 and J usage is TRBJ2-2; D perhaps matches TRBD2 (6 bases). The CDR3 sequence is 18 residues long. The V and J ends lost 6 bases and 1 base respectively, with 21 bases between them. Germline V lookup: CDR1 KGHSH, CDR2 LQKENI. CDR3 residues: CASSLNRLGGRNTGELFF. The CDR3 coding sequence is TGTGCCAGCTCCCTCAACAGGCTCGGGGGTCGGAACACCGGGGAGCTGTTTTTT.

The V gene is TRBV28, the J gene TRBJ1-2; tentative D call: TRBD1 (5 bases). V gave up 7 bases and J gave up 7 bases, with 19 bases separating them. The CDR3 has 14 residues. Germline V CDR1 and CDR2: MDHEN, SYDVKM. The CDR3 loop reads CASTTHLGGSGYTF. CDR3 in DNA: TGTGCCAGCACCACCCACTTGGGGGGGAGTGGCTACACCTTC.

V usage is TRBV14 and J usage is TRBJ1-2, with a weak D call TRBD1 (5 bases). This CDR3 comprises 14 residues. V lost 4 bases and J 8 bases, leaving 17 bases between the germline ends. Germline CDR1 SGHDN, CDR2 FVKESK. The CDR3 nucleotides are TGTGCCAGCAGCCTACACCGGGACGGAACCGGCTACACCTTC. Its protein product is CASSLHRDGTGYTF.

The chain is built from TRBV4-2 and TRBJ2-5, with D perhaps TRBD2 (6 bases). The CDR3 extends over 13 amino acids. In germline, CDR1 is LGHNA, CDR2 YNFKEQ. V lost 3 bases to trimming and J lost 4 bases, with 9 bases between them. This CDR3 is CASSQTRTETQYF. The CDR3 nucleotides read TGTGCCAGCAGCCAGACTAGGACAGAGACCCAGTACTTC.

The rearrangement uses TRBV7-8 and TRBJ1-5; D is possibly TRBD1 (6 bases). V lost 5 bases and J 6 bases, leaving 17 bases between the germline ends. In germline, CDR1 is SGHVS, CDR2 FQNEAQ. This CDR3 spans 15 amino acids. CDR3 coding DNA: TGTGCCAGCAGCCTAAGAGGGGGTCTGGGTCAGCCCCAGCATTTT. Its protein is CASSLRGGLGQPQHF.

CDR3 nucleotides: TGTGCCAGCAGCTTCGGACTAGCGGGATACAATGAGCAGTTCTTC. This gives the protein CASSFGLAGYNEQFF. The chain recombines TRBV7-2 with TRBJ2-1; TRBD2 matches at 12 bases. CDR3 length: 15 residues. Losses at the gene ends were 3 bases for V and 4 bases for J; bases not matched to a gene: 1. Germline loops: CDR1 SGHTA, CDR2 FQGNSA.